This TCR beta chain was recovered during a study of PD-1 blockade in classical Hodgkin lymphoma. Indicated time point: cycle 4 day 1 (C4D1), after 5 to 7 weeks of nivolumab. Each patient experienced a relapse that followed autologous stem cell transplantation, and brentuximab vedotin exposure varied. Some clones are missing from TCRdb's copy, which holds only in-frame ones; the method was immunoSEQ multiplex PCR. The data contain fewer than 100,000 clones, 85% to 95% of them singletons. There are 15 residues in the CDR3. Germline lookup yields CDR1 KGHSH and CDR2 LQKENI. Trimming left V 4 bases short and J 3 bases short, with 15 bases between.

This TCR was sampled from a human donor with classical Hodgkin lymphoma. This sample comprised peripheral blood mononuclear cells (PBMCs), obtained before the fourth cycle of nivolumab. The rearrangement uses TRBV18 and TRBJ1-1; D uncertain. CDR3 loop: CASSHTVGEDTEAFF. In DNA form, the CDR3 reads TGTGCCAGCTCACACACCGTTGGGGAGGACACTGAAGCTTTCTTT.